A selection of T cell receptor beta chains follows, all from one sample in a study of OX40 agonist ivuxolimab in advanced cancers. Profiled with immunoSEQ multiplex PCR; TCRdb holds only in-frame clones, not every one. The sample holds fewer than 75,000 clones, around 90% seen once. This sample comprised CD4+ or CD8+ T cells sorted from blood, obtained in a trial of the OX40 agonist ivuxolimab. All receptors derive from an adult with an advanced solid tumor such as melanoma, head and neck, liver or kidney cancer. CDR3s include the opening cysteine and the closing phenylalanine or tryptophan. D genes are given only for firm matches. Clone size, where shown, is once, few, many, or a class for clones that have expanded.

cdr3_length: 15
v_call: TRBV9
j_call: TRBJ1-2
clone_size: NA
d_call: TRBD1
cdr3_aa: CASSVGQGRSYGYTF
cdr3_nt: TGTGCCAGCAGCGTAGGACAGGGGAGGAGCTATGGCTACACCTTC

cdr3_length: 12
v_call: TRBV30
j_call: TRBJ2-5
clone_size: NA
d_call: TRBD1
cdr3_aa: CAWGQGTETQYF
cdr3_nt: TGTGCCTGGGGACAGGGGACGGAGACCCAGTACTTC

cdr3_length: 14
v_call: TRBV5-5
j_call: TRBJ1-5
clone_size: NA
d_call: NA
cdr3_aa: CASSLWYSNQPQHF
cdr3_nt: TGTGCCAGCAGCCTATGGTATAGCAATCAGCCCCAGCATTTT

cdr3_length: 15
v_call: TRBV9
j_call: TRBJ2-3
clone_size: NA
d_call: NA
cdr3_aa: CASSVSWARTDTQYF
cdr3_nt: TGTGCCAGCAGCGTCAGTTGGGCTCGCACAGATACGCAGTATTTT

cdr3_length: 14
v_call: TRBV18
j_call: TRBJ2-5
clone_size: NA
d_call: TRBD1
cdr3_aa: CASSLDRGRETQYF
cdr3_nt: TGTGCCAGCTCGCTCGACAGGGGTCGGGAGACCCAGTACTTC

cdr3_length: 14
v_call: TRBV11-3
j_call: TRBJ1-1
clone_size: NA
d_call: NA
cdr3_aa: CASSYGVGGTEAFF
cdr3_nt: TGTGCCAGCAGCTACGGGGTAGGGGGCACTGAAGCTTTCTTT

cdr3_length: 15
v_call: TRBV28
j_call: TRBJ1-4
clone_size: NA
d_call: NA
cdr3_aa: CASSLPESTNEKLFF
cdr3_nt: TGTGCCAGCAGTTTACCTGAGTCAACTAATGAAAAACTGTTTTTT

cdr3_length: 13
v_call: TRBV7-2
j_call: TRBJ2-2
clone_size: NA
d_call: NA
cdr3_aa: CASSPYTPGELFF
cdr3_nt: TGTGCCAGCAGCCCCTATACCCCCGGGGAGCTGTTTTTT

cdr3_length: 12
v_call: TRBV21-1
j_call: TRBJ1-5
clone_size: NA
d_call: NA
cdr3_aa: CARFGVGQPQHF
cdr3_nt: TGTGCTAGGTTTGGGGTGGGCCAGCCCCAGCATTTT

cdr3_length: 15
v_call: TRBV28
j_call: TRBJ2-1
clone_size: NA
d_call: TRBD2
cdr3_aa: CASSSPSGRAHEQFF
cdr3_nt: TGTGCCAGCAGCAGCCCTAGCGGGAGGGCCCATGAGCAGTTCTTC

cdr3_length: 13
v_call: TRBV30
j_call: TRBJ2-7
clone_size: NA
d_call: TRBD1
cdr3_aa: CAWRRQGTYEQYF
cdr3_nt: TGTGCCTGGCGGCGACAGGGCACCTACGAGCAGTACTTC

cdr3_length: 13
v_call: TRBV27
j_call: TRBJ2-7
clone_size: NA
d_call: TRBD1
cdr3_aa: CASSPGQGYEQYF
cdr3_nt: TGTGCCAGCAGTCCGGGACAGGGGTACGAGCAGTACTTC

cdr3_length: 15
v_call: TRBV7-9
j_call: TRBJ2-5
clone_size: NA
d_call: TRBD1
cdr3_aa: CASSLGQGALETQYF
cdr3_nt: TGTGCCAGCAGCTTAGGACAGGGGGCTCTGGAGACCCAGTACTTC

cdr3_length: 17
v_call: TRBV7-8
j_call: TRBJ2-3
clone_size: NA
d_call: NA
cdr3_aa: CASSLVSTHRGTDTQYF
cdr3_nt: TGTGCCAGCAGCTTAGTGTCCACTCACAGGGGCACAGATACGCAGTATTTT

cdr3_length: 19
v_call: TRBV4-2
j_call: TRBJ2-2
clone_size: NA
d_call: TRBD2
cdr3_aa: CASSRELSRGRTDTGELFF
cdr3_nt: TGTGCCAGCAGCCGAGAACTCAGCCGCGGGAGGACGGACACCGGGGAGCTGTTTTTT

cdr3_length: 15
v_call: TRBV5-1
j_call: TRBJ1-1
clone_size: NA
d_call: TRBD1
cdr3_aa: CASSWETGGGTEAFF
cdr3_nt: TGCGCCAGCAGCTGGGAGACAGGGGGCGGCACTGAAGCTTTCTTT

cdr3_length: 13
v_call: TRBV30
j_call: TRBJ2-5
clone_size: NA
d_call: NA
cdr3_aa: CAWSGQGFGTQYF
cdr3_nt: TGTGCCTGGAGTGGGCAGGGGTTTGGGACCCAGTACTTC

cdr3_length: 13
v_call: TRBV7-3
j_call: TRBJ1-3
clone_size: once
d_call: NA
cdr3_aa: CASSQGSGNTIYF
cdr3_nt: TGTGCCAGCAGCCAGGGTTCTGGAAACACCATATATTTT

cdr3_length: 16
v_call: TRBV27
j_call: TRBJ1-3
clone_size: NA
d_call: TRBD1
cdr3_aa: CASSGTGTGIGNTIYF
cdr3_nt: TGTGCCAGCAGTGGAACCGGGACAGGGATAGGAAACACCATATATTTT

cdr3_length: 12
v_call: TRBV27
j_call: TRBJ2-5
clone_size: NA
d_call: NA
cdr3_aa: CASSFRGETQYF
cdr3_nt: TGTGCCAGCAGTTTTCGGGGAGAGACCCAGTACTTC

cdr3_length: 12
v_call: TRBV28
j_call: TRBJ2-7
clone_size: NA
d_call: NA
cdr3_aa: CASSLNRYEQYF
cdr3_nt: TGTGCCAGCAGTTTAAACCGCTACGAGCAGTACTTC

cdr3_length: 13
v_call: TRBV11-2
j_call: TRBJ2-3
clone_size: NA
d_call: NA
cdr3_aa: CASSLGGLDTQYF
cdr3_nt: TGTGCCAGCAGCTTAGGGGGTTTAGATACGCAGTATTTT

cdr3_length: 15
v_call: TRBV28
j_call: TRBJ1-2
clone_size: NA
d_call: NA
cdr3_aa: CATLTQGSPLYGYTF
cdr3_nt: TGTGCCACCCTAACCCAGGGATCACCATTATATGGCTACACCTTC